This T cell receptor (beta chain) was sequenced during a study of blood T cell repertoires in COVID-19. This clone was observed once. As handled by the study authors: Counts of nucleated cells, estimated from reference gene primer amplification, were obtained. Measured with immunoSEQ multiplex PCR; TCRdb has only the in-frame clones, and not every one. V, J and clone size reflect that table, while D and trimming were determined from the DNA. The sample has roughly 52,000 clones, roughly nine tenths seen once; the top ten hold 20% to 25%. The CDR3 extends over 14 amino acids. V dropped 9 bases and J dropped 4; count of bases not matched to a gene: 6. CDR1 is MNHEY and CDR2 is SVGAGI in the germline V gene.

The sequence derives from a human donor in a cohort sampled during active COVID-19. Sequences were obtained from peripheral blood. This sequence joins TRBV6-5 and TRBJ2-2; TRBD1 aligns across 9 bases. CDR3 sequence: CASEGQGLTGELFF. The CDR3 DNA follows: TGTGCCAGTGAGGGACAGGGACTCACCGGGGAGCTGTTTTTT.